This TCR beta chain was sequenced in a study of blood T cell repertoires in COVID-19 (TCRdb year 2020). A note on the overall study: Samples from collaborators originated in the United States, Italy and Spain and spanned both the acute and convalescent phases of COVID-19. Nearly every sample came with metadata listing a de-identified subject ID, COVID-19 status, age in years and sex. Where available, HLA class I and class II types were taken from metadata supplied by the sample provider and were not determined by assay-based typing. The samples were drawn from two sources: the first 160 participants of the ongoing ImmuneRACE study, and 1,200 or so subjects contributed by 6 global collaborators. The prospective study material was composed of cDNA or gDNA derived from T cells, B-cell-depleted T cells, or PBMCs. Deeply sampled blood TCRbeta repertoires from subjects exposed to, actively infected with, or recovered from COVID-19 were included in the dataset. The repertoires were released in a freely available public database intended as a resource for research on the immune response to SARS-CoV-2.

TCRbeta CDR3 regions were amplified from genomic DNA using the immunoSEQ Assay, a bias-controlled multiplex PCR. The authors processed their data as follows. The number of nucleated cells in each sample was estimated by amplification of reference gene primers within the assay. To quantify the absolute abundance of each unique TCRbeta CDR3 rearrangement, sequence reads were collapsed and filtered. Productive Simpson clonality was computed per sample as the square root of Simpson's diversity index over productive rearrangements. The table comes from immuneACCESS by way of TCRdb, which keeps in-frame sequences with V and J called. Part of the clones is missing from these tables; in studies checked, under half for an unresolved V gene and the rest for unknown reasons. V, J and clone size were drawn from that table, and D and trimming were deduced from the DNA. This sample has 100,000 to 150,000 clones in its table, and roughly 90% of those were observed once. The ten most abundant clones make up roughly 3.7% of the sample.

Each collaborating institution followed its own protocols to collect whole blood in K2EDTA tubes. For TCRbeta analysis, collaborators shipped samples in one of three forms: frozen whole blood, isolated PBMCs, or DNA extracted from either of those sample types. A distance of 14 bases separates the germline ends of V and J, which lose 6 bases and 8 bases respectively. There are 14 amino acids in the CDR3, from cysteine to phenylalanine inclusive. Only the CDR3 part of the read is kept: 42 bases, read in frame from the first base. The germline V gene encodes CDR1 MDHEN and CDR2 SYDVKM. Comments on this clone: The clone's antigen remains unknown. No clone much larger than this one lies a single base away; base qualities are absent.

General study outcomes and caveats: The quantity of clinical and demographic metadata differed by source and by participant and was supplied without curation.

Recombination joined TRBV28 with TRBJ1-6; TRBD1 is perhaps the D gene, given 6 matching bases. Sequencing was performed on peripheral blood. The source of this sequence is a middle-aged man with active COVID-19. The CDR3 amino acid sequence is: CASSRGGLDSPLHF. The sequenced DNA: TGTGCCAGCAGCCGGGGGGGGCTTGATTCACCCCTCCACTTT.